This T cell receptor (beta chain) derives from a study of CD8 T cells in Susac syndrome. RNA in amounts of about 0.45 to 1 ug was reverse transcribed with random hexamers. Coverage of TCR beta CDR3 amplification by immunoSEQ multiplex PCR extended to 54 Vbeta and 13 Jbeta. TCRdb itself ran the immunoSEQ multiplex PCR reads through MiXCR, one entry per CDR3 protein. The sample contains 80,000 or so distinct CDR3 sequences, approximately 95% of which appear only once. Germline CDR1 and CDR2: DFQATT and SNEGSKA (reference sequence). Trimming took off 1 base at V and 2 bases at J, with 9 bases between the two ends. This CDR3 is built from 13 residues.

The chain carries TRBV20-1 and TRBJ2-7; a weak D match, TRBD1 (6 bases). The specimen sequenced was CD8+ T cells from PBMCs. This sequence was found in a human donor with Susac syndrome. CDR3 in amino acids: CSARGDTPYEQYF. The CDR3 DNA follows: TGCAGTGCTAGAGGGGACACCCCCTACGAGCAGTACTTC.